The clone carrying this T cell receptor (beta chain) was seen a handful of times. The target antigen is unknown. RNA transcripts provided the source from which TCR beta CDR3 regions were amplified. An initial round of RT-PCR targeting the TCR CDR3 relied on the HTBI primer set. TCRdb passed the multiplex PCR reads through MiXCR, listing each CDR3 protein once. The sample has about 640,000 distinct CDR3 sequences; about a fifth are singletons. This entry comes from a study of T cells in Graves' hyperthyroidism and ophthalmopathy. Study background: Peripheral blood sampling occurred at initial diagnosis, before any treatment.

Clinical symptoms, serum thyroxine, TRAb, thyroid ultrasound and orbital computed tomography informed diagnoses. Study-level findings and limits: Among clonotypes expanded in thyroid above 0.001, most were also found in blood.

CDR1 is MGHRA, CDR2 YSYEKL, per germline. V lost 1 base, J lost 4 bases, and 13 bases lay in between. This CDR3 spans 15 amino acids. The rearrangement uses TRBV4-1 and TRBJ1-2; D unresolved. The sequenced sample was blood. The TCR originated in a man aged 30-40 years with Graves' ophthalmopathy. The CDR3 DNA sequence: TGCGCCAGCAGCCAAGCCCTCTCCTGGGGCTATGGCTACACCTTC. Protein sequence: CASSQALSWGYGYTF.